The sequence of this TCR beta chain was determined in a study of a mutant IDH1 vaccine in newly diagnosed glioma. In this sample, this clone turned up once. The antigen remains undetermined. The table came from immunoSEQ multiplex PCR; TCRdb's copy has only in-frame clones and leaves some out. The table records 23,000 or so clones, approximately 80% of them present only once. Per the germline V gene, CDR1 is SGHNT and CDR2 is YYREEE (reference sequence). V lost 3 bases and J lost 3, with 12 bases in between. The CDR3 is 14 amino acids. The time point here: week 5, during vaccination. Vaccine doses each comprised 300 ug of mutant IDH1 20-mer peptide, with topical imiquimod.

The clonotype was recovered from a man aged 35 to 55 with glioma. This chain links TRBV5-4 with TRBJ2-5; D gene uncertain. This specimen consisted of PBMCs, obtained from a glioma patient whose treatment included an IDH1 peptide vaccine. DNA of the CDR3: TGTGCCAGCAGCTCCCTACCATTCGAAGAGACCCAGTACTTC. Translating gives CASSSLPFEETQYF.